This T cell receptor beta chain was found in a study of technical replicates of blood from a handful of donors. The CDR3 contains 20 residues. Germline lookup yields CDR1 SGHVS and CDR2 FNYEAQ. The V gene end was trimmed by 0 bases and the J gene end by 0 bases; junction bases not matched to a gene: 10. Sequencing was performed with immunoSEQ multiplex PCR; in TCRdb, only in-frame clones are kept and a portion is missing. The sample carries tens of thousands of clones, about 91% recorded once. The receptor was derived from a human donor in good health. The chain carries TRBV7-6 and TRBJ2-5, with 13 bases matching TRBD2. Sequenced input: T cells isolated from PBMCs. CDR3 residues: CASSLARRTSGGPYQETQYF. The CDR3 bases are TGTGCCAGCAGCTTAGCCCGCCGGACTAGCGGGGGCCCGTACCAAGAGACCCAGTACTTC.